This T cell receptor beta chain is drawn from a study of cytomegalovirus exposure and HLA in healthy donors. Study results and limitations: Relative to the roughly 700-donor mean, N-insertions were reportedly fewer in an Asian-associated ancestry cluster in a later analysis.

The CDR3 totals 15 residues. J lost 4 bases, V lost 0 bases, and 1 base had no gene match. Germline CDR1 reads WSHSY; CDR2 reads SAAADI. 13 Jbeta primers and 60 Vbeta primers were used for the PCR. Assay used: immunoSEQ multiplex PCR; TCRdb lists only in-frame clones, some missing. Of approximately 110,000 clones in the sample, roughly 80% were seen once. Of note for this clone: Its antigen is unknown.

This sequence was found in a middle-aged woman in good health and CMV-seropositive. The rearrangement uses TRBV10-2 and TRBJ2-1, with 9 nucleotides matching TRBD2. The source material was PBMCs. CDR3 sequence reads: CASSESLAGYNEQFF. CDR3 nucleotide sequence: TGCGCCAGCAGTGAGTCGCTAGCGGGATACAATGAGCAGTTCTTC.